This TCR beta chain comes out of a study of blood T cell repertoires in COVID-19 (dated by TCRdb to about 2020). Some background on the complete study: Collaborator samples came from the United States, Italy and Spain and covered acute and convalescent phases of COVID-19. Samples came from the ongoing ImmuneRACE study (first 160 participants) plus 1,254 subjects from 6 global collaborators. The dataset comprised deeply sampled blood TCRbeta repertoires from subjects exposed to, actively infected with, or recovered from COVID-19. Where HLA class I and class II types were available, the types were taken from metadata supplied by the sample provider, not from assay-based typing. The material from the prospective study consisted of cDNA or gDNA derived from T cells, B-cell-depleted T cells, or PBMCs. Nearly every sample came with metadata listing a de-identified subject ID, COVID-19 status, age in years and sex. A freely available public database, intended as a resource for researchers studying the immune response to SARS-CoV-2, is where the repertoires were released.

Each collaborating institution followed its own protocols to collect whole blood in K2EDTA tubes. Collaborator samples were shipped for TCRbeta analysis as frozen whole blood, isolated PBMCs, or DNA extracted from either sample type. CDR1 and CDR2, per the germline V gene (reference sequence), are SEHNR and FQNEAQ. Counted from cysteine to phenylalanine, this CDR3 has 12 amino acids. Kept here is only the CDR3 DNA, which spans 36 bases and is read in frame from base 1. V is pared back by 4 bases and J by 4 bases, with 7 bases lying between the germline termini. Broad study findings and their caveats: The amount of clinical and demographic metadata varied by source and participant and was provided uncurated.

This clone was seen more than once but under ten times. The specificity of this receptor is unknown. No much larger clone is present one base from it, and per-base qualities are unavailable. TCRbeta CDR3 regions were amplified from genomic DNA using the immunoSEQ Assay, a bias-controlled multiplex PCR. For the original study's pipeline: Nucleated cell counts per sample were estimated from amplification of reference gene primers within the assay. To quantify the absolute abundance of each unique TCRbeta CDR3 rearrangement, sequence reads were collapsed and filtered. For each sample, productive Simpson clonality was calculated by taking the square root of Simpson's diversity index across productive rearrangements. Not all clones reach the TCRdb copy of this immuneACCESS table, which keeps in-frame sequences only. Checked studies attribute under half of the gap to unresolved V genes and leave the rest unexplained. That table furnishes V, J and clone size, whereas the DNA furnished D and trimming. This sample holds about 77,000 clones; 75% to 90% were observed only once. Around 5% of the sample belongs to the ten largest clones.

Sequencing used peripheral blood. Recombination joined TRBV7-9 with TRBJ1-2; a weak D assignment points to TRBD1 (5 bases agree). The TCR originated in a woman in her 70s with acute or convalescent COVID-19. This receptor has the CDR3 CASSWGSYGYTF. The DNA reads TGTGCCAGCAGCTGGGGCAGCTATGGCTACACCTTC.